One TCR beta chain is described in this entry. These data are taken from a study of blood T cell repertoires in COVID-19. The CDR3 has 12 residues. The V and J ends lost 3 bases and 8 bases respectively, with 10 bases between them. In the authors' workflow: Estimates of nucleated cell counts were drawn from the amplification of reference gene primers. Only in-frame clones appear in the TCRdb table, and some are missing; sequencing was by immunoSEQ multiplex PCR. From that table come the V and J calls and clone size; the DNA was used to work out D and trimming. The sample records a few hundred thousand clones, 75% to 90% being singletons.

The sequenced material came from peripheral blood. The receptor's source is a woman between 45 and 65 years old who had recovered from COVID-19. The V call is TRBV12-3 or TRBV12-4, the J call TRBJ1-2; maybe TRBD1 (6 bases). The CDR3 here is CASSFIDRGYTF. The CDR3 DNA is TGTGCCAGCAGTTTTATTGACAGGGGCTACACCTTC.